This T cell receptor beta chain appears in the sequencing data of a study of cytomegalovirus exposure and HLA in healthy donors. Germline V gene sequence: CDR1 LNHDA, CDR2 SQIVND (reference sequence). The CDR3 covers 10 residues. To note about this clone: Its matching antigen is unknown.

Clones were sequenced by immunoSEQ multiplex PCR, and TCRdb holds only the in-frame ones, with some missing. Of fewer than 300,000 clones in the sample, roughly 90% were seen once. General observations from the study: According to a later analysis, TCR clusters from the first cohort tended to co-occur in the roughly 120 validation repertoires.

The source material was PBMCs. The receptor comes from a woman between 18 and 29 years old in good health and CMV-seronegative. The V call is TRBV19, the J call TRBJ2-2, with 8 bases lining up with TRBD1. As DNA, the CDR3 is TGTGCGACAGGGGCCGGGGAGCTGTTTTTT. It translates to CATGAGELFF. Using reference TRBV19 and TRBJ2-2 for the parts outside the CDR3, the full variable domain is DGGITQSPKYLFRKEGQNVTLSCEQNLNHDAMYWYRQDPGQGLRLIYYSQIVNDFQKGDIAEGYSVSREKKESFPLTVTSAQKNPTAFYLCATGAGELFFGEGSRLTVL.